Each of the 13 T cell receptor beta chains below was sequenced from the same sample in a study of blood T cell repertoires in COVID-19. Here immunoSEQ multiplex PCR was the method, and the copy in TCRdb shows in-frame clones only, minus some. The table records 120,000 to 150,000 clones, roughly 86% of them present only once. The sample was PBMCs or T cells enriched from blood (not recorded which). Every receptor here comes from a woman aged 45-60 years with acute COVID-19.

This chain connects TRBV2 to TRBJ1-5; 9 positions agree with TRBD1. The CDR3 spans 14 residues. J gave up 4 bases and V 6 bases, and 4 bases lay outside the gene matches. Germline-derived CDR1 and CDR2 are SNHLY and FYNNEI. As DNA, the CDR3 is TGTGCCAGCAGGCTGGGACAGGGTAATCAGCCCCAGCATTTT. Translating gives CASRLGQGNQPQHF.

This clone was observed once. The CDR3 reads CASSFERASYNEQFF. The CDR3 nucleotides are TGTGCCAGCAGCTTTGAGCGGGCGTCATACAATGAGCAGTTCTTC. The chain uses TRBV11-3 and TRBJ2-1; D is possibly TRBD2 (6 bases). The V and J ends lost 3 bases and 4 bases respectively, with 13 bases between them. The CDR3 has 15 residues. In germline, CDR1 is SGHNT, CDR2 YENEEA. Variable domain in full (rest from reference TRBV11-3 and TRBJ2-1): EAGVVQSPRYKIIEKKQPVAFWCNPISGHNTLYWYLQNLGQGPELLIRYENEEAVDDSQLPKDRFSAERLKGVDSTLKIQPAELGDSAVYLCASSFERASYNEQFFGPGTRLTVL.

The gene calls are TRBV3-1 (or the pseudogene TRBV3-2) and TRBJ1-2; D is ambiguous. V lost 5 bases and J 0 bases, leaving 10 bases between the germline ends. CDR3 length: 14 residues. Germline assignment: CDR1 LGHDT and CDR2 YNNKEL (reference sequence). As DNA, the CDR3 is TGTGCCAGCAGCTACGTCCCTACTAACTATGGCTACACCTTC. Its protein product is CASSYVPTNYGYTF.

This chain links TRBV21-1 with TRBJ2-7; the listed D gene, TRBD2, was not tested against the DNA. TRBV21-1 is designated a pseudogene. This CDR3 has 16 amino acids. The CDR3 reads CASSALGLAGVYEQYF. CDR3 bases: TGTGCCAGCAGCGCCTTGGGACTAGCGGGAGTCTACGAGCAGTACTTC.

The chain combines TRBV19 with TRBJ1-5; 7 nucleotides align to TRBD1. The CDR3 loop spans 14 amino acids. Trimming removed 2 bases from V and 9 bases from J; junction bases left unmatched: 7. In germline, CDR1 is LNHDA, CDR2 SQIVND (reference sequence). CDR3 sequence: CASSIQGDFGPQHF. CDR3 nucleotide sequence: TGTGCCAGTAGTATACAGGGGGATTTTGGGCCCCAGCATTTT.

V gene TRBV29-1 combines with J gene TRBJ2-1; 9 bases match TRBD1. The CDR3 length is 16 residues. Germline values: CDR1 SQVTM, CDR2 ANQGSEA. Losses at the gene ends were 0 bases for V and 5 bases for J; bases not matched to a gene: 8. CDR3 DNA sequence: TGCAGCGTTGAAGACCAAGGACAGGGGACCAACAATGAGCAGTTCTTC. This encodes CSVEDQGQGTNNEQFF.

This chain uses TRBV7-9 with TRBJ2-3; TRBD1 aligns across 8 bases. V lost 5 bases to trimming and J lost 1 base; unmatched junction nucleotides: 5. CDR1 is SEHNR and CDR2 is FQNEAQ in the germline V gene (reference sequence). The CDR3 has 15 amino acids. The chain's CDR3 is CASSPGQGGTDTQYF. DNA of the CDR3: TGTGCCAGCAGCCCCGGACAGGGCGGCACAGATACGCAGTATTTT.

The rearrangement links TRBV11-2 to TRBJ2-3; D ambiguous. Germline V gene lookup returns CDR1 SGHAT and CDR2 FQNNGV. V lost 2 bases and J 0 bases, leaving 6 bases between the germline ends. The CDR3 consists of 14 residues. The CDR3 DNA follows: TGTGCCAGCAGCTTAACTCGGAGCACAGATACGCAGTATTTT. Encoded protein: CASSLTRSTDTQYF.

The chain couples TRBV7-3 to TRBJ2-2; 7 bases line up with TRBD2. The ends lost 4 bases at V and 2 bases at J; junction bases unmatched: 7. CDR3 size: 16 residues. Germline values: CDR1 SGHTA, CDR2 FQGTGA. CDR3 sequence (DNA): TGTGCCAGCAGCTCAAGCCCGGGAGGAAACACCGGGGAGCTGTTTTTT. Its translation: CASSSSPGGNTGELFF.

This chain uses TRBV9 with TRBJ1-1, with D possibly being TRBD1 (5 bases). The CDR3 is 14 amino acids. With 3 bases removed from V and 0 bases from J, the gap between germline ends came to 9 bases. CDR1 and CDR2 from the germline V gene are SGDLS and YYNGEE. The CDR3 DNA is TGTGCCAGCAGCGGCGGGGGTATGAACACTGAAGCTTTCTTT. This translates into CASSGGGMNTEAFF.

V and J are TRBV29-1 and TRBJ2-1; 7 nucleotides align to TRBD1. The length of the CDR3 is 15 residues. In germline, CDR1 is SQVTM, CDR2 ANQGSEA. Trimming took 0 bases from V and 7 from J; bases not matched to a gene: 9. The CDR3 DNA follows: TGCAGCGTTGAAGATCTAGAGGGGGCGAGGAATGAGCAGTTCTTC. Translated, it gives CSVEDLEGARNEQFF.

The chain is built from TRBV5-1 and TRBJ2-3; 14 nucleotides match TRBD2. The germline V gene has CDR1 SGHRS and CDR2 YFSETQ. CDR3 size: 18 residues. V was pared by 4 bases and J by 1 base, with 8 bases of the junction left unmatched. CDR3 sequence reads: CASSLRLAGGPGTDTQYF. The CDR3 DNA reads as TGCGCCAGCAGCCTACGACTAGCGGGAGGGCCGGGCACAGATACGCAGTATTTT.

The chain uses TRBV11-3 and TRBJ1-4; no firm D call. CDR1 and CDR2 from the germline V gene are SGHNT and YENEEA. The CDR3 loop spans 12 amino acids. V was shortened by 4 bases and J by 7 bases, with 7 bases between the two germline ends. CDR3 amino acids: CASSSSGEKLFF. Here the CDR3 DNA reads TGTGCCAGCAGCTCATCAGGTGAAAAACTGTTTTTT.